Below, one T cell receptor beta chain is given with its context. Its antigen is still unknown. At one end the junction does not follow the germline gene, possibly because of a read error. This sample was included in a study of cytomegalovirus exposure and HLA in healthy donors (dated by TCRdb to 2015 to 2018). Regarding the complete study: An earlier analysis of about 560 of the donors reported under 300 Gb of sequence data and around 100 million unique TCR beta sequences obtained from approximately 180 million T cells. A later analysis re-examined previously published TCR beta repertoires from roughly 650 donors and added high-resolution HLA genotyping to investigate patterns of TCR occurrence. Rather than using new phenotypic data, the later analysis identified candidate immune exposures from TCR beta sequences and from how often those sequences occurred across donors. An early release that covered some 640 HLA-typed donors contained about 300 gigabases of sequencing data and tens of millions of unique TCR sequences. HLA typing included class I and class II loci at four-digit resolution. Donor age, sex, ethnicity and CMV serostatus were compiled together with the repertoire data. Among roughly 400 genotyped donors of the cohort, an average of approximately 230,000 unique TCR beta nucleotide sequences were sequenced per donor, roughly a sixth of them non-productive. Because of strong linkage in the cohort, roughly five DR-DQ haplotypes were treated as single units for association and clustering. The study aimed to test whether signatures of past pathogen exposure could be identified by cataloging public T cell receptors. A later genetic analysis took genome-wide SNP genotypes for about 65% of the roughly 670 donors and used that subset as a discovery cohort. Using immunosequencing, the study profiled T cell repertoires from about 650 subjects and related those repertoires to cytomegalovirus serostatus. In an earlier analysis of over 550 of the donors, high-throughput TCR beta sequencing was used to judge whether each TCR beta V gene segment behaved as functional or pseudogenic. Typing coverage varied by locus: about 620-640 donors for A, B, C, DRB1 and DQB1; about 520 for DQA1; about 570 for DPA1; approximately 450 for DPB1. High-throughput TCR immunosequencing, statistical association of individual TCRs with disease status, and machine learning were combined to predict cytomegalovirus infection status. Among the roughly 380 genotyped donors, under 90% belonged to the genetic ancestry cluster associated with self-reported Caucasian donors. Besides the first cohort of under 700 subjects, a separate validation cohort made up of some 110 different subjects was used. All discovery cohort repertoires had been generated using a single sequencing platform. Overall study results and their limits: Correlated functional status among segregating V segments might reflect linkage disequilibrium, but an unknown experimental factor could not be ruled out. While some public TCRs were present in many individuals, most TCR sequences turned up only very rarely across donors. In both the original and validation cohorts, the classifier was reported to diagnose cytomegalovirus status with high specificity and sensitivity. According to a later genetic analysis, donors in an Asian-associated ancestry cluster had fewer N-insertions in productive TCRs than the roughly 700-donor mean. In a later analysis, some 17,000 TCR beta sequences were associated with specific HLA alleles at a false discovery rate of 0.05. A cluster of highly shared sequence variants was judged likely to be a technical artifact of the sequencing pipeline. Because HLA typing was missing for some donors at each locus, association tests included only the typed subset. Broadly in line with IMGT annotations, most TCR beta V segments showed up in productive rearrangements about 87% or about 30% of the time in an earlier analysis of around 600 of the donors. A few of the identified cytomegalovirus-associated TCR beta chains were confirmed in vitro to be specific for cytomegalovirus antigens. A further reported finding was that TCR beta sequences accurately predicted the HLA-A and HLA-B alleles for most subjects in the first cohort. According to a later analysis, parvovirus B19, influenza, CMV and Epstein-Barr virus appeared linked to several top co-occurrence clusters. A later analysis found that TCR association rates varied across HLA loci, with DRB1 alleles showing the most associated TCRs and HLA-C alleles the fewest. The authors suggested that the approach could potentially be extended to other disease states and immunological phenotypes. The study listed 150 to 200 TCR beta chains as associated with cytomegalovirus. Because the 87-base-pair reads could not distinguish some IMGT-functional V segments, including TRBV6-2 and TRBV6-3, those segments were excluded. In a later analysis, HLA-associated TCR beta chains were found to be more clonally expanded and to have lower generation probabilities than equally common non-associated chains. When HLA alleles, especially DR and DQ, strongly co-occurred, TCR associations were difficult to assign to individual alleles. Sequencing depth was assumed to be roughly uniform across donors in the presence/absence analyses, though that assumption may not hold. Because counts were too low, under 20 rarely observed V segments, including chromosome 9 orphons, were left out of the earlier analysis of approximately 500 of the donors. This cohort had only TCR beta chains sequenced, and the lack of alpha or paired-chain data limited which features could be detected. The only immune exposure information available for the cohort was CMV serostatus. A later analysis found that most CMV-associated TCR beta chains appeared HLA-restricted, with HLA associations seemingly driven largely by CMV exposure. In a later genetic analysis, a missense DCLRE1C variant was associated with V-gene and J-gene trimming of TCR beta chains, and the association was replicated in an independent cohort.

In total, around 600 healthy bone marrow donors made up the cohort. Cohort members were all nominally healthy when sampled, although unrecorded immune exposures were likely present. The donor was CMV seronegative and belonged to the group of several hundred seronegative cohort members. Every donor gave a peripheral blood sample, and the peripheral blood mononuclear cells from that sample were used for TCR beta sequencing. Genomic DNA extraction from the blood cell samples was performed with the Qiagen DNeasy Blood Extraction Kit. The germline V gene (reference sequence) supplies CDR1 SGHNT and CDR2 YYREEE. The CDR3 holds 15 amino acids from the cysteine to the phenylalanine. Only the CDR3 DNA is retained, 45 bases long and in frame from the first base. The library was obtained by the immunoSEQ multiplex PCR assay. The multiplex PCR relied on a mix of 60 forward primers for TCR Vbeta segments and 13 reverse primers for TCR Jbeta segments. A multiplex PCR assay on genomic DNA amplified the CDR3 region of rearranged TCR beta genes. The Illumina HiSeq System was used to sequence the amplified TCR beta libraries as 87-base-pair reads. The study's own analysis went as follows. A later analysis counted tens of millions of unique TCR beta chains across the 666 repertoires, and some 12 million of these chains were shared by at least two donors. A nearest-neighbor algorithm error-corrected the raw reads and collapsed the reads into unique sequences, merging closely related sequences to remove PCR and sequencing errors. CDR3 sequences were aligned to IMGT reference sequences to assign V, D and J gene segments. Each retained sequence needed at least a six-nucleotide match to both a V gene segment and a J gene segment. Rearrangements were classified as productive when the CDR3 lacked stop codons and remained in frame with V and J, and all other rearrangements were classified as non-productive. Following IMGT convention, CDR3 was defined as the stretch from the second conserved V-encoded cysteine to the conserved J-encoded phenylalanine. Sequences without an unambiguous match to a single V gene segment were excluded from the earlier analysis of several hundred of the donors. An earlier analysis of some 500 of the donors classified V segments as functional when productive rearrangements were above 56.7% and as segregating when the standard deviation between donors was above 5%. A statistical classification framework was built for diagnosing cytomegalovirus status from the catalog of TCR beta chain sequences. A later analysis assigned V and J genes by comparing TCR nucleotide sequences with IMGT/GENE-DB human TR gene sequences. Using the TCRdist pipeline, a later analysis assigned CDR3 sequences along with most-parsimonious VDJ recombination scenarios. In a later analysis, every TCR beta chain was defined by the combination of its CDR3 amino acid sequence and its V-gene family, and reads without a unique V-gene family were dropped. To address suspected cross-contamination and a sequencing artifact, a later analysis removed roughly 640 highly shared, low-generation-probability nucleotide sequences. In a later analysis, a clonal expansion index was calculated for each public chain from normalized within-repertoire ranks of inferred template counts. Generation probabilities in a later analysis came from a VDJ recombination model fitted to out-of-frame rearrangements, and those results were checked against IGoR. A later analysis scored TCR-TCR, TCR-HLA and TCR-CMV co-occurrence with hypergeometric tests, applying a repertoire-size bias correction to TCR pairs. A later analysis estimated false discovery rates by permuting HLA or CMV assignments 20 times. In a later analysis, co-occurring TCRs were grouped using DBSCAN, and TCRdist sequence similarity was added for clustering within HLA-allele-positive subsets. Repertoires with fewer than 30,000 or more than 120,000 public chains, plus five repertoires with anomalous nucleotide sharing, were excluded from co-occurrence clustering. TCRdb holds this immuneACCESS table with in-frame rearrangements only. Some clones are missing; in checked studies, unresolved V genes explain under half, and the rest has no known cause. V and J calls and clone size are as listed in that table; D and trimming were resolved from the DNA. Across this sample there are about 190,000 clones, with 80% seen only once. The top ten hold 0.65% to 0.75% of the sample.

The clonotype originates from a boy younger than 18 in good health and CMV-seronegative. The source material was PBMCs. Recombination joined TRBV5-4 with TRBJ2-5; TRBD2 is perhaps the D gene, given 6 matching bases. At the DNA level, the sequence is TGTGCCAGCAGCTTGGACGGGGGAGGCCAAGAGGCCCAGTACTTC. Its translation is CASSLDGGGQEAQYF.